This record concerns one T cell receptor beta chain sequence. Its specific antigen is unknown. Base quality data are lacking; no much larger clone is found one base away. Using the deep immunoSEQ assay, multiplex PCR amplified TCR CDR3 regions from genomic DNA. Genomic DNA extracted from each cell subset was distributed evenly over all wells of several immunoSEQ 96-well plates, and each plate served as one replicate. For sorted subsets, each replicate PCR was loaded with about 0.2 ug genomic DNA, equivalent to about 33,000 T cell genomes. Purified libraries were quantified with a Qubit 3.0 fluorometer, sized on a Bioanalyzer 2100, and re-quantified with the KAPA Library Quantification kit. Every immunoSEQ 96-well plate was sequenced on a separate single-read 150-cycle Illumina NextSeq 550 flow cell. The authors' pipeline ran thus. Because the immunoSEQ output included only junctional sequences and no quality scores, the filtering could not be the same as the filtering used for full-length reads. Sequences were annotated with PyIR, a Python wrapper for IgBLAST v1.9, and V/J genes and CDR3 were assigned using IMGT germline references. Reads with weak V/J assignments (E-value above 1e-6), missing CDR3, stop codons, out-of-frame junctions, or ambiguous translated residues were removed. A V3J clonotype was defined by an identical inferred V gene, J gene, and CDR3 amino acid sequence. Percentage overlap between repertoires was computed as shared unique clonotypes divided by the size of the smaller repertoire. RTK rarefaction, the Chao1 estimator, and Recon v2.1 estimates of unobserved clonotypes were used to assess repertoire richness. Generation probabilities were computed with OLGA for all TCRbeta clonotypes obtained by the gDNA method from four donors. TCRdb carries this immuneACCESS record with in-frame sequences only. Its versions omit some clonotypes, under half of them owing to an unresolved V gene in the studies checked, with the rest unexplained. V, J and clone size are those of that table, while D and trimming were read from the DNA. The sample data list over a million clones, and approximately 80% of these were observed just once. 0.5% to 0.65% of the sample rests with the top ten.

The cysteine opens and the phenylalanine closes a CDR3 of 15 amino acids. The entry retains the CDR3 DNA only, 45 bases that are in frame from base 1. Relative to germline, V is 6 bases shorter and J is 5 bases shorter, with 19 bases between their ends. This sample is drawn from a study of shared clonotypes between healthy human individuals (dated by TCRdb to about 2020). About the study as a whole: A couple of women and three men aged 18 to 49 years were included in the cohort. To increase sequencing depth and limit assay-specific biases, TCR repertoire library preparation and sequencing were carried out by different laboratories using diverse techniques. Per donor, three plates each were used for CD4 naive and CD4 memory, two for CD8 naive, and one for CD8 memory. Between about 0.94 and 8.9 billion PBMCs per donor were obtained by leukapheresis. The study deeply sequenced blood TCR repertoires of five healthy adults to estimate repertoire size and the extent of clonotype sharing between individuals.

The donors were healthy, HIV-negative adults who had no recently reported acute infections or vaccinations. Every donor was a Caucasian adult residing in Nashville, Tennessee, USA. CD4+ T cells were enriched by magnetic negative selection; naive cells were then positively selected on CD45RA, and the negative fraction formed the memory subset. Blood was obtained by leukapheresis, after which PBMCs were separated by Ficoll-Histopaque density gradient centrifugation and cryopreserved in liquid nitrogen vapor phase. Analytical flow cytometry was used to check the purity and quantity of each magnetically sorted T cell population. From each sorted fraction, genomic DNA was isolated and quantified by UV absorbance on a Nanodrop 2000c. Overall study outcomes, separate from this receptor: Only blood was sampled, and tissue TCR repertoires likely differ from those in blood. Pairwise subsampling indicated that sequencing depth was expected to affect the degree of clonotype sharing among donors. Naive subsets generally had larger estimated clonotype richness than memory subsets. When a handful of donors were compared, the shared fraction of clonotypes was about 5.4% for naive CD4, about 4% for naive CD8, more than 2% for memory CD4, and roughly 0.43% for memory CD8. Rarefaction of sorted-subset datasets indicated incomplete sequencing despite the large sequencing depth. Compared with non-shared clonotypes, clonotypes shared by all four sorted-subset donors had higher generation probabilities. The genetic and exposure-history diversity represented was limited by the small number of donors.

The chain is made from TRBV23-1 and TRBJ2-5; a tentative D match to TRBD2 spans 5 bases. TRBV23-1 is an open reading frame whose function is uncertain. The sequence came from a man aged 18 to 30 in good health. Some clones in this sample may be carry-over from other donors' samples. Source material: memory CD4+ T cells from PBMCs. In light of the paper, this sample's cell subset or site label describes: CD45RA-negative fraction. The DNA reads TGCGCCAGCAGCAAGCGTCTGCGGGTTGTGGAGACCCAGTACTTC. Its protein is CASSKRLRVVETQYF.